This T cell receptor beta chain was profiled in a study of tumor-infiltrating lymphocytes in primary liver carcinoma. General study results and limits: The difference in top-250-clone fraction between tumors and blood was significant, favoring tumors (p = 0.039). Each sample was bulk and unsorted; consequently, CD4+ and CD8+ repertoires were not compared.

There are 14 residues in the CDR3. Per the germline V gene, CDR1 is MDHEN and CDR2 is SYDVKM. From approximately 490 ng total RNA, TCR beta cDNA was generated with a primer in the constant region. The TCR beta library was amplified through three nested multiplex PCR rounds in a modified ARM-PCR procedure. Each of the first two PCR rounds ran roughly 9 cycles with TRBV1-TRBV30 forward and C-beta reverse primers. TCRdb reprocessed the multiplex PCR reads with MiXCR, giving one entry per CDR3 protein. The data hold approximately 330,000 distinct CDR3 sequences, with roughly 61% observed a single time. Germline DNA was also extracted, and blood RNA derived from unsorted whole blood. In regard to this clonotype: What it binds is unknown. A junction end diverges from the germline sequence, so it may reflect a read error.

The chain links TRBV28 to TRBJ2-3; 7 bases map to TRBD2. What was sequenced was peripheral blood. The clonotype comes from a man aged 35 to 55 with primary liver carcinoma and hepatitis B virus infection. This CDR3 reads CASDTQRGTDMQYF. The CDR3 DNA follows: TGTGCCAGCGACACCCAGCGGGGCACAGATATGCAGTATTTT.